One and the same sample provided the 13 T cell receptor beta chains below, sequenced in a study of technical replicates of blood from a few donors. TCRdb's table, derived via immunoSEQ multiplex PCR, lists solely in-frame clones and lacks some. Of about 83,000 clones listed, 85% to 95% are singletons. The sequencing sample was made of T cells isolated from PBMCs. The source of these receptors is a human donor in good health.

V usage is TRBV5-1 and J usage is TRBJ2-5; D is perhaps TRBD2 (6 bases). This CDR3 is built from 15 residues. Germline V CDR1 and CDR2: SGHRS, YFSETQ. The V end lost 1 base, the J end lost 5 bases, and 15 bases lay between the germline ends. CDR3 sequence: CASSLNGGALETQYF. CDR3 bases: TGCGCCAGCAGCTTGAACGGGGGTGCTCTCGAGACCCAGTACTTC.

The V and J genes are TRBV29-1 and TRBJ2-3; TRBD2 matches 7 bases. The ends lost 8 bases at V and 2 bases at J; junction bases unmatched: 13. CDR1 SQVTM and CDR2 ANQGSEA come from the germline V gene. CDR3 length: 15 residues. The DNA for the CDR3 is TGCAGCTCTGCCCGGACTAGAGCTCCCACAGATACGCAGTATTTT. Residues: CSSARTRAPTDTQYF.

DNA of the CDR3: TGTGCCAGTAGACAGGGCGAAAATGAAAAACTGTTTTTT. Translated: CASRQGENEKLFF. This sequence joins TRBV6-6 and TRBJ1-4, with 7 nucleotides matching TRBD1. From germline, CDR1 is MNHNY and CDR2 SVGAGI (reference sequence). This CDR3 region has 13 residues. V was pared by 9 bases and J by 5 bases, with 6 bases of the junction left unmatched.

Here the CDR3 reads CASRPARDRENQPQHF. The CDR3 coding sequence is TGTGCCAGCAGGCCCGCCCGGGACAGAGAAAATCAGCCCCAGCATTTT. This chain links TRBV28 with TRBJ1-5, with 7 bases that match TRBD1. After removal of 6 bases from V and 4 bases from J, the junction contained 12 bases not matched to a gene. The CDR3 consists of 16 residues. Germline-derived CDR1 and CDR2 are MDHEN and SYDVKM.

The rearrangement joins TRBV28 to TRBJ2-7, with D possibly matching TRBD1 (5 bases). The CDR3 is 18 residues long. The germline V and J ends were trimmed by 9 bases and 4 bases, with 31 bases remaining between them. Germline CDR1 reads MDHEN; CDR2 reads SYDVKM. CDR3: CASGAGAKTYGRGYEQYF. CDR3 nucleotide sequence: TGTGCCAGTGGGGCTGGGGCCAAAACTTATGGTCGCGGTTACGAGCAGTACTTC.

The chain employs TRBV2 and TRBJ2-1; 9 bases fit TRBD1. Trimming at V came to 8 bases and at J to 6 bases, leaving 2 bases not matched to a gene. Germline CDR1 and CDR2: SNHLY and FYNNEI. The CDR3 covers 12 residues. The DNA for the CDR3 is TGTGCCAGCGACAGGGGGGTCAATGAGCAGTTCTTC. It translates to CASDRGVNEQFF.

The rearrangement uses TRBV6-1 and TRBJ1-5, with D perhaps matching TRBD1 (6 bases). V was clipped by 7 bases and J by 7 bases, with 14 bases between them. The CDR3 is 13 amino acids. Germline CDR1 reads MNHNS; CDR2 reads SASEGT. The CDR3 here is CASIRTGMQPQHF. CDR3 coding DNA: TGTGCCAGCATCCGAACAGGGATGCAGCCCCAGCATTTT.

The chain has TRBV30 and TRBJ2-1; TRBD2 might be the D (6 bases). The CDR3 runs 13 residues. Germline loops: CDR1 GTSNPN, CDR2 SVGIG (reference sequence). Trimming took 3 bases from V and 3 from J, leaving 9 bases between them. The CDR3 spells CAWSPEGYNEQFF. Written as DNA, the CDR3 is TGTGCCTGGAGCCCGGAGGGCTACAATGAGCAGTTCTTC.

CDR3 coding DNA: TGCGCCAGCAGTCGACAGATGAACACTGAAGCTTTCTTT. It codes for CASSRQMNTEAFF. The chain couples TRBV10-1 to TRBJ1-1; weak D call: TRBD1 (5 bases). Germline-derived CDR1 and CDR2 are WNHNN and SYGVQD (reference sequence). Trimming removed 5 bases from V and 0 bases from J, with 7 bases in between. CDR3 length: 13 residues.

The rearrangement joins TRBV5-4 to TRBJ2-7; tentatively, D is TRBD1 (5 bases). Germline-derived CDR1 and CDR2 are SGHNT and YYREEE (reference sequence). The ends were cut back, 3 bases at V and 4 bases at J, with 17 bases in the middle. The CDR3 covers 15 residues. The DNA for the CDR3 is TGTGCCAGCAGCTCCGGAGTTGCGACAGATTACGAGCAGTACTTC. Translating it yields CASSSGVATDYEQYF.

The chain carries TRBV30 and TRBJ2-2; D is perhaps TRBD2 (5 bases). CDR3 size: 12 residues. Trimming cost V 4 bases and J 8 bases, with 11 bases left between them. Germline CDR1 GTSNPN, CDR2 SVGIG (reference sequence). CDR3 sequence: CAWTGDSGELFF. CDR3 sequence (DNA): TGTGCCTGGACCGGGGATTCAGGGGAGCTGTTTTTT.

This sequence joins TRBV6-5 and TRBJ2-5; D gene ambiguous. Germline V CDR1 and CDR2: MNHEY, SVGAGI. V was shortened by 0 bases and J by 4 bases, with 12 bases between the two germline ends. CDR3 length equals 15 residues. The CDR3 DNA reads TGTGCCAGCAGTTACTCGGTCCTAGTCAGAGAGACCCAGTACTTC. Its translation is CASSYSVLVRETQYF.

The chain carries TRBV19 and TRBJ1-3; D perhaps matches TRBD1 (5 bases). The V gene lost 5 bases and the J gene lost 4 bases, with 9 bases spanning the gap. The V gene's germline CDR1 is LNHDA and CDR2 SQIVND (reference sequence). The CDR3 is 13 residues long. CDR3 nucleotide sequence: TGTGCCAGTAGTCCAGGGTTAGGAAACACCATATATTTT. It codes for CASSPGLGNTIYF.